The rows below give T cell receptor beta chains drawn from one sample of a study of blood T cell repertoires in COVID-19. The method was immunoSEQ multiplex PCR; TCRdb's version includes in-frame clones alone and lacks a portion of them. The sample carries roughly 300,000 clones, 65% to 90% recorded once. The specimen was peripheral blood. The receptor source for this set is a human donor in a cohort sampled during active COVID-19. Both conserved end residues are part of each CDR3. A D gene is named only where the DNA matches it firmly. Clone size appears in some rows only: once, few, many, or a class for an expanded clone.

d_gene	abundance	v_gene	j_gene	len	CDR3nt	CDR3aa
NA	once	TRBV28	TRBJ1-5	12	TGTGCCAGCATTGGAGGCAATCAGCCCCAGCATTTT	CASIGGNQPQHF
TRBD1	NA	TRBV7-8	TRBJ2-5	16	TGTGCCAGCAGATCTTCCGGGACAGGGGGACAAGAGACCCAGTACTTC	CASRSSGTGGQETQYF
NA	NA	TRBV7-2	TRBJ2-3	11	TGTGCCAGCAGCACTTTCGATACGCAGTATTTT	CASSTFDTQYF
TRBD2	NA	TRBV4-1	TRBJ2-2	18	TGCGCCAGCAGCCACGGGACTAGCGGGAGTCGGAACACCGGGGAGCTGTTTTTT	CASSHGTSGSRNTGELFF
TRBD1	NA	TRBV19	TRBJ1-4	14	TGTGCCAGTAGTACGGGACAGCTTAATGAAAAACTGTTTTTT	CASSTGQLNEKLFF
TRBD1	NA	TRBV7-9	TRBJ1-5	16	TGTGCCAGCAGCTTACATACAGGGGTGGTGAATCAGCCCCAGCATTTT	CASSLHTGVVNQPQHF
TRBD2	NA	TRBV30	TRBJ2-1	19	TGTGCCTACTCTCGAATCAAGATCGGACTAGCGGATACCTACAATGAGCAGTTCTTC	CAYSRIKIGLADTYNEQFF
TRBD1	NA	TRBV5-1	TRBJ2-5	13	TGCGCCAGCAGCCGGGACAGGGCTGAGACCCAGTACTTC	CASSRDRAETQYF
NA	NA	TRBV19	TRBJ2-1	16	TGTGCCAGTACCGGCCGACTAGCGGGACAGGGGAATGAGCAGTTCTTC	CASTGRLAGQGNEQFF
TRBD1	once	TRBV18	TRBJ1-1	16	TGTGCCAGCTCACTACTCGAAGGGGGCGAGGGCACTGAAGCTTTCTTT	CASSLLEGGEGTEAFF
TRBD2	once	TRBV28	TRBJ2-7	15	TGTGCCAGCAGTCCTCCTAGCGGGAGTGTCTACGAGCAGTACTTC	CASSPPSGSVYEQYF
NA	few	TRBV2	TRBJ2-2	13	TGTGCCAGCAAGCTAGGAGAAACCGGGGAGCTGTTTTTT	CASKLGETGELFF
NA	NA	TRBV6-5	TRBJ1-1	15	TGTGCCAGCAGTTACGGTTCGGGAAGGAGGACTGAAGCTTTCTTT	CASSYGSGRRTEAFF
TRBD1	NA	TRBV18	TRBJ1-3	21	TGTGCCAGCTCACCCTTATCCGGGACAGGAGGACCTAGGGGCTCTGGAAACACCATATATTTT	CASSPLSGTGGPRGSGNTIYF
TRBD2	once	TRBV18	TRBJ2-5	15	TGTGCCAGCTCGAGGACTAGCGGGAGTGGCGAGACCCAGTACTTC	CASSRTSGSGETQYF
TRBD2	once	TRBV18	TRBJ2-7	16	TGTGCCAGCTCAACCCTACCGACCGAGCGGGAGTTCCTAAAGTACTTC	CASSTLPTEREFLKYF